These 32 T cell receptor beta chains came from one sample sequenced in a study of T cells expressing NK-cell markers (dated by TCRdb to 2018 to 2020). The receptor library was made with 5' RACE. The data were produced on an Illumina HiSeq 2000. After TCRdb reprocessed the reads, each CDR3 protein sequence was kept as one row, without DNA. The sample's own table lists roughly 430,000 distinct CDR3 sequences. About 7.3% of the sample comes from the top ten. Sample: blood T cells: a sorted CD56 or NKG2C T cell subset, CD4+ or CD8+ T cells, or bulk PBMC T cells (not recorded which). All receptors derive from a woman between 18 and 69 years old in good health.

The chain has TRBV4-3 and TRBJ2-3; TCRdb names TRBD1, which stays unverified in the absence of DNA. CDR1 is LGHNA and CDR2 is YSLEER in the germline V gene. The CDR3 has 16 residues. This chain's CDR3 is CASSQEPGSFTDTQYF.

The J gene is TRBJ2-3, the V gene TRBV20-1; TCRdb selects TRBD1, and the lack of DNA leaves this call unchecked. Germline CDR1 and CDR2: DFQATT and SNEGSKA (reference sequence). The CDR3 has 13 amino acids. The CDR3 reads CSAPKLPPQVEYF.

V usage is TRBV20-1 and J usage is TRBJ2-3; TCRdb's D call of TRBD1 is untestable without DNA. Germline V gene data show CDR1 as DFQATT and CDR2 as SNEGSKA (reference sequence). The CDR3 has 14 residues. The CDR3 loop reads CSAPGLSSTDTQYF.

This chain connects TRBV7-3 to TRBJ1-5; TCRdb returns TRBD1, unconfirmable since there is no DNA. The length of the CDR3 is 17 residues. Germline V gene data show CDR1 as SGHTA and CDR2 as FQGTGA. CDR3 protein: CASSLRPHYDSYQPQHF.

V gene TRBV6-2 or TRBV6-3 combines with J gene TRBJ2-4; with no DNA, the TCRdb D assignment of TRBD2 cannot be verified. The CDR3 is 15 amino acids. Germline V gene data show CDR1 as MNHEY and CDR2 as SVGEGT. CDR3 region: CASSNRRGGSDIQYF.

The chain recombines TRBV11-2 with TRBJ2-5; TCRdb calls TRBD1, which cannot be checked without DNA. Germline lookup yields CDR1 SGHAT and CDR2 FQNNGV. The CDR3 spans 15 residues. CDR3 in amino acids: CASSRGTGVQETQYF.

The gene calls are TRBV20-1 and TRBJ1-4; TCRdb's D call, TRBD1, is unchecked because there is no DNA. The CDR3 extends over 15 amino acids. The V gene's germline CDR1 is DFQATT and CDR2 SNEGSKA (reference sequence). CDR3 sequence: CSAEPLRTGGEKLFF.

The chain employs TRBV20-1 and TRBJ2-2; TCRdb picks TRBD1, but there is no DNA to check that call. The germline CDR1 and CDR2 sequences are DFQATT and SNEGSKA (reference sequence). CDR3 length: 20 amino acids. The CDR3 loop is CSARGVVGDRGLSNTGELFF.

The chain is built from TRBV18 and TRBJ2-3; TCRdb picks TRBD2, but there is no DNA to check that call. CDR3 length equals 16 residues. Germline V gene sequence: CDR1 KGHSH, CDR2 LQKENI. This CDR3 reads CASSRWASSSTDTQYF.

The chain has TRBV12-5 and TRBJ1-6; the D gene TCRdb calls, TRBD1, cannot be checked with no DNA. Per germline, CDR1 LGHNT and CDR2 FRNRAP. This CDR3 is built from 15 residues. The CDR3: CASGLLGTVNSPLHF.

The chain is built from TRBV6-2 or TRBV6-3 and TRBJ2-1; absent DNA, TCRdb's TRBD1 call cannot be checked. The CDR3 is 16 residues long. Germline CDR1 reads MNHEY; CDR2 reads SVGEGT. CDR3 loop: CASSYSISGPYNEQFF.

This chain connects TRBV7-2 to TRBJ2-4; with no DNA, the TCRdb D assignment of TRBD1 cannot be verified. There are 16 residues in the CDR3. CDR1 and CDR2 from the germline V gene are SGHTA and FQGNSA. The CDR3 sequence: CASSAQGGIAKNIQYF.

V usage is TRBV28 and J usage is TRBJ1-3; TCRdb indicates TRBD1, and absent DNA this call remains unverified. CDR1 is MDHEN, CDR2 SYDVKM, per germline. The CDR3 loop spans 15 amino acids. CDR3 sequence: CASSPGGSSGNTIYF.

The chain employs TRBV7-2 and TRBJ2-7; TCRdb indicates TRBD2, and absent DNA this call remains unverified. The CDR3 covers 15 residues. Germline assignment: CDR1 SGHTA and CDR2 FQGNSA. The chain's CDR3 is CASSVTSGGRGEQYF. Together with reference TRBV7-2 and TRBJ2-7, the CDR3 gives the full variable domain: GAGVSQSPSNKVTEKGKDVELRCDPISGHTALYWYRQSLGQGLEFLIYFQGNSAPDKSGLPSDRFSAERTGGSVSTLTIQRTQQEDSAVYLCASSVTSGGRGEQYFGPGTRLTVT.

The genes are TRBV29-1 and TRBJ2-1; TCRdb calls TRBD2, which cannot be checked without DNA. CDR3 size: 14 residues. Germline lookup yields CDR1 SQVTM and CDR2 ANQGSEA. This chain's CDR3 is CSVGGLAAYNEQFF.

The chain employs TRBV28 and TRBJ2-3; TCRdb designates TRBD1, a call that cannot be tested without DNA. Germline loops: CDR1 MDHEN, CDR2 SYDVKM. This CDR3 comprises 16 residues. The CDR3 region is CASGNRRGSVTDTQYF.

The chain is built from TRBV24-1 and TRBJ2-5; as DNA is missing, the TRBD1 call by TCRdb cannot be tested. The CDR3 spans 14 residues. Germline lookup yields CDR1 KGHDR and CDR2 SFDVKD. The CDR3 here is CATSRRGAQETQYF.

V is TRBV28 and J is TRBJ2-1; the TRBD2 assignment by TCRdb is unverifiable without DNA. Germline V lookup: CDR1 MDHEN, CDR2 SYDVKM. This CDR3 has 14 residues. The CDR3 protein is CASSLLGASNEQFF. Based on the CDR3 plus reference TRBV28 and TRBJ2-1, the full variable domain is DVKVTQSSRYLVKRTGEKVFLECVQDMDHENMFWYRQDPGLGLRLIYFSYDVKMKEKGDIPEGYSVSREKKERFSLILESASTNQTSMYLCASSLLGASNEQFFGPGTRLTVL.

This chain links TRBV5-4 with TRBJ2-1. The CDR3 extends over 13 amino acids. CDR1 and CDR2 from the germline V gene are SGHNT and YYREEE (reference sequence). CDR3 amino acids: CASRPVGWDEQFF.

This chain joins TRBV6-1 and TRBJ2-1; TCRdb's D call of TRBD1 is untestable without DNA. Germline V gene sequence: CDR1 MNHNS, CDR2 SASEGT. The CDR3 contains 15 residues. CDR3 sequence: CASRQTVGLHNEQFF.

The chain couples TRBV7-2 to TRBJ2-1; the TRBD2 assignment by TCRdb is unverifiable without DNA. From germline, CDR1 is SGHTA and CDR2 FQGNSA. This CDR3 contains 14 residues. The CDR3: CASAQGPSHNEQFF.

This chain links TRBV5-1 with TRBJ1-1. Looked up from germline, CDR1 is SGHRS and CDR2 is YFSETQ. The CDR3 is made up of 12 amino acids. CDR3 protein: CASSPVTNEAFF.

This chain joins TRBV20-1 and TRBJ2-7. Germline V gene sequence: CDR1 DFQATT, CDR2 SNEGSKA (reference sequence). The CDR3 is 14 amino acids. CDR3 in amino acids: CSASNSDRSYEQYF.

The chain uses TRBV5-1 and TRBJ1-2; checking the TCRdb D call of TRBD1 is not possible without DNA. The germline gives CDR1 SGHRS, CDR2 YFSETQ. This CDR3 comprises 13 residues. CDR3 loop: CASSLDRGYGYTF.

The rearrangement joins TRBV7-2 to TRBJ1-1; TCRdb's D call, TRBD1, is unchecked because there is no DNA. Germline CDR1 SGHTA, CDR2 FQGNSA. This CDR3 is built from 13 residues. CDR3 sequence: CASSAHRGTEAFF.

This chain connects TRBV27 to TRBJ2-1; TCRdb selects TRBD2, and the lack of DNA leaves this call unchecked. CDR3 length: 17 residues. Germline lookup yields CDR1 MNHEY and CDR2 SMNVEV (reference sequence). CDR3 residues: CASSASSGGGAYNEQFF.

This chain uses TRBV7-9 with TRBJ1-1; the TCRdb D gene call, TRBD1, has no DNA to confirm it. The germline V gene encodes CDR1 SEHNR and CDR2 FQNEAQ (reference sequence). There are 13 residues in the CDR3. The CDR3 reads CASSTPGGVEAFF.

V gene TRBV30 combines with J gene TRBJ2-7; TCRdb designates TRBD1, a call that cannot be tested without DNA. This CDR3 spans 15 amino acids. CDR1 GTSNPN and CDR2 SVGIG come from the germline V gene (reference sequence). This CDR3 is CAWSVGGWMSYEQYF. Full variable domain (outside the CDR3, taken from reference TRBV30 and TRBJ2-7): SQTIHQWPATLVQPVGSPLSLECTVEGTSNPNLYWYRQAAGRGLQLLFYSVGIGQISSEVPQNLSASRPQDRQFILSSKKLLLSDSGFYLCAWSVGGWMSYEQYFGPGTRLTVT.

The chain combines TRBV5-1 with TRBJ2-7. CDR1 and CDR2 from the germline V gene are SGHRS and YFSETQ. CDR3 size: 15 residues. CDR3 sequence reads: CASSLVTGSYYEQYF.

The chain's CDR3 is CATSRGAYNEQFF. The chain carries TRBV15 and TRBJ2-1; TCRdb's assignment of TRBD1 cannot be checked, as there is no DNA. The CDR3 extends over 13 amino acids. The germline CDR1 and CDR2 sequences are LNHNV and YYDKDF (reference sequence).

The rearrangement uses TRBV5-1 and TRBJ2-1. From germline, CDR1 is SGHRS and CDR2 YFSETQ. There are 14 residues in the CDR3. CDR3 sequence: CASSAIDGPNEQFF.

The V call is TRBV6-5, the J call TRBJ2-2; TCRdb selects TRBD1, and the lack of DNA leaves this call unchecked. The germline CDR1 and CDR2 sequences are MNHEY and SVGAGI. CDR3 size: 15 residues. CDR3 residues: CASSTGGANTGELFF.